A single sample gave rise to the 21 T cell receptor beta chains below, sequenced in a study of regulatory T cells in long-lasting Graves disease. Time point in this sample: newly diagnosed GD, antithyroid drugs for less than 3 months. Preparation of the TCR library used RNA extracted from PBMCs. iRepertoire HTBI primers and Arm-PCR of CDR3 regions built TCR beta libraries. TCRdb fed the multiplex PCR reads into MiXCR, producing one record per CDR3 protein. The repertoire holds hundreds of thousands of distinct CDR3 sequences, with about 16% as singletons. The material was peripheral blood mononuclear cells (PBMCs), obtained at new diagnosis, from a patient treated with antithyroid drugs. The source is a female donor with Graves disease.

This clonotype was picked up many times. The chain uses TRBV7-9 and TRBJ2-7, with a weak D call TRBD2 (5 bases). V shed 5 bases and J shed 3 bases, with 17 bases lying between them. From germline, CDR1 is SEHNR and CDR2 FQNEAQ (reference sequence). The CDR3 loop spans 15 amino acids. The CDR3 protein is CASSLGPGIYYEQYF. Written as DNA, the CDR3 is TGTGCCAGCAGCCTGGGTCCGGGGATTTACTACGAGCAGTACTTC. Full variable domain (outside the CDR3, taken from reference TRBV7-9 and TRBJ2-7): DTGVSQNPRHKITKRGQNVTFRCDPISEHNRLYWYRQTLGQGPEFLTYFQNEAQLEKSRLLSDRFSAERPKGSFSTLEIQRTEQGDSAMYLCASSLGPGIYYEQYFGPGTRLTVT.

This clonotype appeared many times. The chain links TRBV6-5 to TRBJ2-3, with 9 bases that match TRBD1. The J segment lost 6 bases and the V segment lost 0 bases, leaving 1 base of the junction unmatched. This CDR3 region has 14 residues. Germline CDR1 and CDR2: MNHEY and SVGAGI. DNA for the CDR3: TGTGCCAGCAGTTACTCAGACAGGGGGGATACGCAGTATTTT. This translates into CASSYSDRGDTQYF.

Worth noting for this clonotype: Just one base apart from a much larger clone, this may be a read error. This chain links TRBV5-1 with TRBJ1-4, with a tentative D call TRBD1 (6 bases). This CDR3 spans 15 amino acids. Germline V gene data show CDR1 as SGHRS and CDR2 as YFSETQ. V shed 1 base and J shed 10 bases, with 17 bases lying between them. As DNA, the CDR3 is TGCGCCAGCAGCTTGTCTCCCAGGGGTGATGGAAAACTGTTTTTT. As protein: CASSLSPRGDGKLFF.

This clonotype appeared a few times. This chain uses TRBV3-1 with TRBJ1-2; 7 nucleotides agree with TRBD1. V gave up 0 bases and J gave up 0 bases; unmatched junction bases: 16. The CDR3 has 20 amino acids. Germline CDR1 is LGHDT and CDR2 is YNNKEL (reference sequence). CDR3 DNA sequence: TGTGCCAGCAGCCAAGATCAGTTTCCGGGACAGAACCCTGCTAACTATGGCTACACCTTC. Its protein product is CASSQDQFPGQNPANYGYTF.

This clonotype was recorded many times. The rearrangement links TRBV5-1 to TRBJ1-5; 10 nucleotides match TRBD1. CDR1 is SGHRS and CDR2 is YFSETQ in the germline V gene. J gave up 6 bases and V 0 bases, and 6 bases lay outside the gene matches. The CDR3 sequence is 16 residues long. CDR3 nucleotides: TGCGCCAGCAGCTTGGGAGGGACAGGGGAGGTTCAGCCCCAGCATTTT. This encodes CASSLGGTGEVQPQHF.

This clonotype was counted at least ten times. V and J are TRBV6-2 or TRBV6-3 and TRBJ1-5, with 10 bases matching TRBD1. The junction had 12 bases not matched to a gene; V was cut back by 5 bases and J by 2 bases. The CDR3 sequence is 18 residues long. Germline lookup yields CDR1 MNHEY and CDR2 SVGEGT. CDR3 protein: CASSVFRDRGSGNQPQHF. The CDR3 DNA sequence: TGTGCCAGCAGTGTTTTTCGGGACAGGGGATCTGGCAATCAGCCCCAGCATTTT.

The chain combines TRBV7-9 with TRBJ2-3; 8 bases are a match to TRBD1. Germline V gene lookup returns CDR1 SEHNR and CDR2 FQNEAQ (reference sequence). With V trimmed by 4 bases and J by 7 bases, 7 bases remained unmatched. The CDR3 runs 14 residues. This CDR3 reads CASSSRQGQHTQYF. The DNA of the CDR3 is TGTGCCAGCAGCTCCCGACAGGGGCAACATACGCAGTATTTT.

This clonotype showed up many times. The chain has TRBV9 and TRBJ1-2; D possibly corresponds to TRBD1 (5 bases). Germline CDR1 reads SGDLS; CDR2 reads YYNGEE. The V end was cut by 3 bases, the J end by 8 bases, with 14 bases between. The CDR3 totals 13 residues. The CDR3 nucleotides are TGTGCCAGCAGCGCGATGGAAAGGGGCGGCTACACCTTC. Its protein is CASSAMERGGYTF. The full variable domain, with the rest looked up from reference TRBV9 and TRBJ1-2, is DSGVTQTPKHLITATGQRVTLRCSPRSGDLSVYWYQQSLDQGLQFLIQYYNGEERAKGNILERFSAQQFPDLHSELNLSSLELGDSALYFCASSAMERGGYTFGSGTRLTVV.

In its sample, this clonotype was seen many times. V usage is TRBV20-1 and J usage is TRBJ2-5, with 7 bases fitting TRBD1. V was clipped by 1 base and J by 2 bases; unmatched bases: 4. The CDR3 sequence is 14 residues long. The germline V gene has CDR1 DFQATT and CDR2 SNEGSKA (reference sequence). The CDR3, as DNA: TGCAGTGCTAGAGTCGACAGGGAACAAGAGACCCAGTACTTC. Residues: CSARVDREQETQYF.

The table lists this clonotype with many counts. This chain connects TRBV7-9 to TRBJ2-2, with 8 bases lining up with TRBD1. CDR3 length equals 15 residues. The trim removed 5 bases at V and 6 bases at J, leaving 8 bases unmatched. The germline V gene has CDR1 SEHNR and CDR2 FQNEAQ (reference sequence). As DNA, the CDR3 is TGTGCCAGCAGCCCGGCAGACAGGGGAGCCGGGGAGCTGTTTTTT. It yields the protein CASSPADRGAGELFF. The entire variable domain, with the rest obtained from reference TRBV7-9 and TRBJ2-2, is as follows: DTGVSQNPRHKITKRGQNVTFRCDPISEHNRLYWYRQTLGQGPEFLTYFQNEAQLEKSRLLSDRFSAERPKGSFSTLEIQRTEQGDSAMYLCASSPADRGAGELFFGEGSRLTVL.

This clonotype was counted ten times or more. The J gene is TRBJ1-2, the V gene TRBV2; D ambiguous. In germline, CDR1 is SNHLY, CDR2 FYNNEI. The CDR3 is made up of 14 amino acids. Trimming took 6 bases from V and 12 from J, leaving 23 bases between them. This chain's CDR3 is CASSRTGSLGGHTF. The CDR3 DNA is TGTGCCAGCAGCAGAACCGGGTCTCTAGGCGGCCACACCTTC.

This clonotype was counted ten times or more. DNA of the CDR3: TGTGCCAGCAGTTACGTGGGGCCGAGCAATCAGCCCCAGCATTTT. It encodes CASSYVGPSNQPQHF. The chain employs TRBV6-2 or TRBV6-3 and TRBJ1-5; D is possibly TRBD1 (5 bases). V was clipped by 2 bases and J by 1 base, with 9 bases between them. Per germline, CDR1 MNHEY and CDR2 SVGEGT. The CDR3 totals 15 residues.

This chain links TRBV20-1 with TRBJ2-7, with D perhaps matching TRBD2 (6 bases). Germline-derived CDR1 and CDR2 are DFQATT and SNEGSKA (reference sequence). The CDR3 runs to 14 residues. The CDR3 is CSLEGRLSSYEQYF. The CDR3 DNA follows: TGCAGCTTGGAGGGGCGGCTTAGCTCCTACGAGCAGTACTTC.

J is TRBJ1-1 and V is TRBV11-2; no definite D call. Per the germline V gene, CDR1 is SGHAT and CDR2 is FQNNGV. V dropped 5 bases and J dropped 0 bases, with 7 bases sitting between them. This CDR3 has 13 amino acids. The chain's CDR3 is CASSQNMNTEAFF. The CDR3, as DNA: TGTGCCAGCAGCCAAAACATGAACACTGAAGCTTTCTTT.

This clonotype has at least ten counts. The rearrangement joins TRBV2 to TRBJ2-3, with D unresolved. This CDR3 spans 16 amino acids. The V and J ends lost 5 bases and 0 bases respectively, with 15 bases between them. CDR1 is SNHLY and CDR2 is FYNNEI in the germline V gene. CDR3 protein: CASSRTRSSSTDTQYF. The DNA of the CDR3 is TGTGCCAGCAGTCGAACTCGCTCTTCTAGCACAGATACGCAGTATTTT.

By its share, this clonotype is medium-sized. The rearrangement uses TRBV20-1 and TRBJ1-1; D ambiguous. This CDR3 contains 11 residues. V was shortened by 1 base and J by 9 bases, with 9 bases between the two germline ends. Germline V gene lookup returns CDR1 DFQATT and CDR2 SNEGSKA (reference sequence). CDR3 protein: CSARAGLQAFF. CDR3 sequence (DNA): TGCAGTGCTAGAGCGGGCTTACAAGCTTTCTTT.

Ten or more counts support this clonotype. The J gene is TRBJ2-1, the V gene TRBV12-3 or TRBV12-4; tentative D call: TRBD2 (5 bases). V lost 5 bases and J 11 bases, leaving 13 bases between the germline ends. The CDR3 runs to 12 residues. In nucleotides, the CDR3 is TGTGCCAGCAGTCTCCTAGTCGGGAAGCAGTTCTTC. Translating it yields CASSLLVGKQFF.

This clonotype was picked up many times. CDR3 in amino acids: CASSPRERSYNEQFF. DNA for the CDR3: TGTGCCAGCAGTCCGAGAGAACGCTCCTACAATGAGCAGTTCTTC. The chain carries TRBV27 and TRBJ2-1; D is unclear. Germline CDR1 MNHEY, CDR2 SMNVEV (reference sequence). CDR3 length: 15 residues. With 5 bases removed from V and 0 bases from J, the gap between germline ends came to 11 bases.

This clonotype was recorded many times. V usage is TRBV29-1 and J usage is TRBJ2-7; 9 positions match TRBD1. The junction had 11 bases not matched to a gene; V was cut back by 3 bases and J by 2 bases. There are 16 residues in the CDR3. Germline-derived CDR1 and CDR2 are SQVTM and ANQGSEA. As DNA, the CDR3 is TGCAGCGTTGAGTCAGGAGGGACAGGGTTAACCTACGAGCAGTACTTC. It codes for CSVESGGTGLTYEQYF.

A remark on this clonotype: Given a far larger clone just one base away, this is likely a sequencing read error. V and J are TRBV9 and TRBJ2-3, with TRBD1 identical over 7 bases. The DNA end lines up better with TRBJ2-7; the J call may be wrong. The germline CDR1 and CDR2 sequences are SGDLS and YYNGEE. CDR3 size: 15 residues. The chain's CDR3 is CASSRRDSSYNEQYF. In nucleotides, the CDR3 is TGTGCCAGCAGCCGTCGGGACAGCTCCTACAATGAGCAGTACTTC.

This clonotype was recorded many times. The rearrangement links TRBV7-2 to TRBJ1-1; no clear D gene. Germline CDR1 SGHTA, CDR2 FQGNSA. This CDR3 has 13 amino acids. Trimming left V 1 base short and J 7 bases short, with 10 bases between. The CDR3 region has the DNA TGTGCCAGCAGCTTAGGCCCTGTCGGTGAAGCTTTCTTT. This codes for CASSLGPVGEAFF. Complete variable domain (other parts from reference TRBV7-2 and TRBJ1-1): GAGVSQSPSNKVTEKGKDVELRCDPISGHTALYWYRQSLGQGLEFLIYFQGNSAPDKSGLPSDRFSAERTGGSVSTLTIQRTQQEDSAVYLCASSLGPVGEAFFGQGTRLTVV.